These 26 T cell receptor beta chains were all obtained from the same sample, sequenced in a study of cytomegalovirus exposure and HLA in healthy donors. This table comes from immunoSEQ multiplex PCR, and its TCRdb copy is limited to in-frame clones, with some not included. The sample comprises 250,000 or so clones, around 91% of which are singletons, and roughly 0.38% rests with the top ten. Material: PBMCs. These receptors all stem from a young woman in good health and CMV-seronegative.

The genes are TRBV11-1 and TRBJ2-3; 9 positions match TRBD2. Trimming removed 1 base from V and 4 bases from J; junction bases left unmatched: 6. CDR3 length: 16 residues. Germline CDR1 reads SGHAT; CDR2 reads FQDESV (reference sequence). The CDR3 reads CASSLGWRGGSDTQYF. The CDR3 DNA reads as TGTGCCAGCAGCTTAGGGTGGCGGGGGGGCTCAGATACGCAGTATTTT.

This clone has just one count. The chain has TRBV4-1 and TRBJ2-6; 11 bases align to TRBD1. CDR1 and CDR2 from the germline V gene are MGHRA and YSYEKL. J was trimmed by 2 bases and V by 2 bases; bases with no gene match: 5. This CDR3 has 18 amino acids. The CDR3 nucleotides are TGCGCCAGCAGCCAAACCGGGACAGGGGGACCTGGGGCCAACGTCCTGACTTTC. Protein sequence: CASSQTGTGGPGANVLTF.

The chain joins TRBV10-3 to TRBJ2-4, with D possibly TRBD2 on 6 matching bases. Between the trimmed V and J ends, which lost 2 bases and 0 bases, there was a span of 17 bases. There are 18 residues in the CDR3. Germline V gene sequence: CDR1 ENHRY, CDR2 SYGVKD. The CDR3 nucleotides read TGTGCCATCAGTGAGGCGGAGGGTCTTCTTCTAGCCAAAAACATTCAGTACTTC. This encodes CAISEAEGLLLAKNIQYF.

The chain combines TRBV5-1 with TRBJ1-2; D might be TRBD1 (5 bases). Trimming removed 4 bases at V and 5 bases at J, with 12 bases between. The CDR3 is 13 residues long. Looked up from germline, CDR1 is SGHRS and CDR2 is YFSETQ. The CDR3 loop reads CASSPDSSYGYTF. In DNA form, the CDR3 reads TGCGCCAGCAGCCCTGACAGCAGTTATGGCTACACCTTC. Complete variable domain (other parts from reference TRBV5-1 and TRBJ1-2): KAGVTQTPRYLIKTRGQQVTLSCSPISGHRSVSWYQQTPGQGLQFLFEYFSETQRNKGNFPGRFSGRQFSNSRSEMNVSTLELGDSALYLCASSPDSSYGYTFGSGTRLTVV.

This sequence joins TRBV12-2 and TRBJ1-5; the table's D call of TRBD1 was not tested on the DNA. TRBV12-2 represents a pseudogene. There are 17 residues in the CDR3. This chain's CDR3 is CASRLGLSQGECQPQHF. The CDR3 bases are TGTGCAAGTCGCTTAGGACTTAGCCAGGGGGAGTGTCAGCCCCAGCATTTT.

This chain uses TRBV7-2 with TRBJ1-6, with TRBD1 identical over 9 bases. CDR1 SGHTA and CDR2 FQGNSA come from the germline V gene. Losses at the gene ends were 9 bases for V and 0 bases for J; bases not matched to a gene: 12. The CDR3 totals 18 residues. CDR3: CASSRTGAKTSYNSPLHF. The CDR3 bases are TGTGCCAGTAGCCGGACAGGGGCTAAAACCTCCTATAATTCACCCCTCCACTTT.

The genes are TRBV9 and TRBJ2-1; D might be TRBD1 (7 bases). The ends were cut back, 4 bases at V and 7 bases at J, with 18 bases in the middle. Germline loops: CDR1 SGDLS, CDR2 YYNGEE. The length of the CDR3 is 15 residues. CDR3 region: CASSTRGTDINEQFF. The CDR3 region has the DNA TGTGCCAGCAGCACACGCGGGACAGATATTAATGAGCAGTTCTTC.

CDR3 region: CASSFITVGPSGELFF. CDR3 nucleotides: TGTGCCAGCAGTTTTATCACGGTGGGGCCGTCTGGGGAGCTGTTTTTT. J is TRBJ2-2 and V is TRBV27; D might be TRBD1 (5 bases). Trimming pared 3 bases from V and 8 bases from J, leaving 19 bases between. Germline assignment: CDR1 MNHEY and CDR2 SMNVEV (reference sequence). The CDR3 totals 16 residues.

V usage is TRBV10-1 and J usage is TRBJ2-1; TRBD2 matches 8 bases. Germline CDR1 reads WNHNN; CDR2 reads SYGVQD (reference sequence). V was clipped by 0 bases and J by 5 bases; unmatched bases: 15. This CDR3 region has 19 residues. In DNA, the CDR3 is TGCGCCAGCAGTGAGTCCAACAAGCAGGACGGGGGGGCTGACAATGAGCAGTTCTTC. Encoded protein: CASSESNKQDGGADNEQFF.

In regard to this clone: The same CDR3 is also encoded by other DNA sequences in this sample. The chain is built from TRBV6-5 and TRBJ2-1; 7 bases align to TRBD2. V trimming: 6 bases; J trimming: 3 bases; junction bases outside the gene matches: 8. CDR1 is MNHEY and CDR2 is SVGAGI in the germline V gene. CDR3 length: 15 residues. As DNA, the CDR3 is TGTGCCAGCAGGCGTCTTCGGGGGGACTACAATGAGCAGTTCTTC. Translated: CASRRLRGDYNEQFF.

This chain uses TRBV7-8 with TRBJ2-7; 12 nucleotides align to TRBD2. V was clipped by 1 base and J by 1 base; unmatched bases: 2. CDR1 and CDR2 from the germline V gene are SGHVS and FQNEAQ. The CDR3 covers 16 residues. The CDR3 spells CASSLGLAGASYEQYV. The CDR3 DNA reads TGTGCCAGCAGCTTAGGACTAGCGGGGGCTTCCTACGAGCAGTACGTC.

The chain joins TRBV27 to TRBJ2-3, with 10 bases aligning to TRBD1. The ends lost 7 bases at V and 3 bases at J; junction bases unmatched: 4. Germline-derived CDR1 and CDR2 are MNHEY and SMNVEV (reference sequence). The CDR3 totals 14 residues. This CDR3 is CASTSGQGTDTQYF. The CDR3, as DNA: TGTGCCAGCACCTCGGGACAGGGGACAGATACGCAGTATTTT.

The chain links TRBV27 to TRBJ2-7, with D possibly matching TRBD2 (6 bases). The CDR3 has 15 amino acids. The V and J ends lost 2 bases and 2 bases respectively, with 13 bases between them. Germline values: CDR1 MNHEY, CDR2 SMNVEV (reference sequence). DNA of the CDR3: TGTGCCAGCAGTTTACTCGGCGGGGTCACCTACGAGCAGTACTTC. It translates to CASSLLGGVTYEQYF.

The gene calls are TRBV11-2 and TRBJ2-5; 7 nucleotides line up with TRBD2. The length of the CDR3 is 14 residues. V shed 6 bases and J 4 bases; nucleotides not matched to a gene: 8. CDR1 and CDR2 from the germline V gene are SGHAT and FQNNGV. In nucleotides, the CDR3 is TGTGCCAGCAGTCCTGGACTAGATCGAGAGACCCAGTACTTC. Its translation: CASSPGLDRETQYF. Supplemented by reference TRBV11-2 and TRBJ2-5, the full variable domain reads EAGVAQSPRYKIIEKRQSVAFWCNPISGHATLYWYQQILGQGPKLLIQFQNNGVVDDSQLPKDRFSAERLKGVDSTLKIQPAKLEDSAVYLCASSPGLDRETQYFGPGTRLLVL.

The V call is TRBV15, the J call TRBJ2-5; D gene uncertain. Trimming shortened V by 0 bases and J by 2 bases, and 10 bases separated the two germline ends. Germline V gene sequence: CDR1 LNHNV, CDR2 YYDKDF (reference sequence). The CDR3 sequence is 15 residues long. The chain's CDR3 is CATSRDLGTQETQYF. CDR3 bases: TGTGCCACCAGCAGAGATCTCGGTACTCAAGAGACCCAGTACTTC. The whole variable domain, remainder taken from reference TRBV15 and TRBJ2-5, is DAMVIQNPRYQVTQFGKPVTLSCSQTLNHNVMYWYQQKSSQAPKLLFHYYDKDFNNEADTPDNFQSRRPNTSFCFLDIRSPGLGDTAMYLCATSRDLGTQETQYFGPGTRLLVL.

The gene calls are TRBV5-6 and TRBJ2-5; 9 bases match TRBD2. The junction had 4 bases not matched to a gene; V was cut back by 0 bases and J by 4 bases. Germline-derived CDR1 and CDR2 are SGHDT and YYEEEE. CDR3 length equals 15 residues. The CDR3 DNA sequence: TGTGCCAGCAGCTTGGGTTTAGCGGGGGTAGAGACCCAGTACTTC. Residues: CASSLGLAGVETQYF.

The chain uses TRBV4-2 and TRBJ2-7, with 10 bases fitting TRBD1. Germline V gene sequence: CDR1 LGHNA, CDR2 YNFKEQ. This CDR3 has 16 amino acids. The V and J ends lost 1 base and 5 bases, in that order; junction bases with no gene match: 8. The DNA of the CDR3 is TGTGCCAGCAGCCAAGTCCGGGACAGGGGAGGCCACGAGCAGTACGTC. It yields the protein CASSQVRDRGGHEQYV.

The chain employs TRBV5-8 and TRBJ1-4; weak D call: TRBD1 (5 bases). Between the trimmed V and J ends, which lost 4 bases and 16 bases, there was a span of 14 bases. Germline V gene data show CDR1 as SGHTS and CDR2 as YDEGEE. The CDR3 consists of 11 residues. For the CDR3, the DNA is TGTGCCAGCAGCAGCGGGGACCCGGAGTTTTTT. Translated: CASSSGDPEFF.

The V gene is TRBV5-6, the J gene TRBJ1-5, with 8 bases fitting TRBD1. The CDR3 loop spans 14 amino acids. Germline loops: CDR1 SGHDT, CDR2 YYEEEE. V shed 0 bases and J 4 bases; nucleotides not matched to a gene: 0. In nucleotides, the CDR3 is TGTGCCAGCAGCTTGGGGACAGGGAATCAGCCCCAGCATTTT. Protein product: CASSLGTGNQPQHF.

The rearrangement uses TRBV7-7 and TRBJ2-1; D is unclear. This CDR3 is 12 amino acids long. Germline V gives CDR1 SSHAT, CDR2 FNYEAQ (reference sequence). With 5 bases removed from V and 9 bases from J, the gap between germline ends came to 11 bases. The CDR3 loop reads CASSPLGGEQFF. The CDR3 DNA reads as TGTGCCAGCAGCCCCCTTGGCGGTGAGCAGTTCTTC. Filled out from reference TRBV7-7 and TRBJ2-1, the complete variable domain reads GAGVSQSPRYKVTKRGQDVTLRCDPISSHATLYWYQQALGQGPEFLTYFNYEAQPDKSGLPSDRFSAERPEGSISTLTIQRTEQRDSAMYRCASSPLGGEQFFGPGTRLTVL.

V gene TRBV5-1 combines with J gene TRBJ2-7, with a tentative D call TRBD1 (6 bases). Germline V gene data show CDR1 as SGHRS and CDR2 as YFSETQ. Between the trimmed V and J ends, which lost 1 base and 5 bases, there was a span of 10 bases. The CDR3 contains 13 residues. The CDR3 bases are TGCGCCAGCAGCTTGCAGTCAGGGGACGAGCAGTACTTC. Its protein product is CASSLQSGDEQYF.

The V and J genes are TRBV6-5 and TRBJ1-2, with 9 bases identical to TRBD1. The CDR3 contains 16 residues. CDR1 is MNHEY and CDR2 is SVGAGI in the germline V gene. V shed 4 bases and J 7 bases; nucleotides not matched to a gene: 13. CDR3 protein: CASSFLPGQGTGGYTF. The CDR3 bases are TGTGCCAGCAGTTTCCTCCCGGGACAGGGAACGGGTGGCTACACCTTC.

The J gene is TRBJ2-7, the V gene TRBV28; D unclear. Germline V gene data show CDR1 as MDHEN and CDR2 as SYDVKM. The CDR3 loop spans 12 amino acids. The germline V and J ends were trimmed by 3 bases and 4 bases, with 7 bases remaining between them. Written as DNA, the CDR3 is TGTGCCAGCAGTTTTGACTCGTACGAGCAGTACTTC. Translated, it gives CASSFDSYEQYF.

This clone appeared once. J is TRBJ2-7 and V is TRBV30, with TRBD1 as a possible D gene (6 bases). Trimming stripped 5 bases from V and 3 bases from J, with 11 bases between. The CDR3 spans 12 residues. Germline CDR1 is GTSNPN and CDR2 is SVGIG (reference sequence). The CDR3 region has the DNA TGTGCCTGGGGGGACATTGGCTACGAGCAGTACTTC. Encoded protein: CAWGDIGYEQYF.

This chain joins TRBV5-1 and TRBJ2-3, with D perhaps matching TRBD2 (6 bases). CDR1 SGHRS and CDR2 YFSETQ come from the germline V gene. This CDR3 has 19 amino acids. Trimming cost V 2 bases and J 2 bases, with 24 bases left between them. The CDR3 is CASSLSLAWVQRDTDTQYF. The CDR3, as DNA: TGCGCCAGCAGCTTAAGCCTAGCGTGGGTGCAAAGGGACACAGATACGCAGTATTTT. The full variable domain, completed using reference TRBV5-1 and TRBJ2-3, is KAGVTQTPRYLIKTRGQQVTLSCSPISGHRSVSWYQQTPGQGLQFLFEYFSETQRNKGNFPGRFSGRQFSNSRSEMNVSTLELGDSALYLCASSLSLAWVQRDTDTQYFGPGTRLTVL.

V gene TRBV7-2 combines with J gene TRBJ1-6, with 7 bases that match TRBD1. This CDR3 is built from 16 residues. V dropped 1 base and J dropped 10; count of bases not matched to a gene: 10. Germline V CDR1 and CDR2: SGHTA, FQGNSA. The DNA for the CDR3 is TGTGCCAGCAGCTTAGGACAGGGTAGGCCAGGCTCACCCCTCCACTTT. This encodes CASSLGQGRPGSPLHF.